This TCR beta chain was sequenced in a study of blood T cell repertoires in COVID-19. Background on the study: Sample material is recorded as cDNA or gDNA derived from T cells, B-cell-depleted T cells, or PBMCs.

In the source study's methods: Estimation of nucleated cell counts was performed using reference gene primer amplification. The repertoire was sequenced with immunoSEQ multiplex PCR; TCRdb's copy has only in-frame clones and lacks some. The DNA gave D and trimming, while V, J and clone size come from that table. The table includes 200,000 to 300,000 clones, about nine tenths detected once. The CDR3 consists of 15 residues. V dropped 0 bases and J dropped 3; count of bases not matched to a gene: 5. CDR1 SGHRS and CDR2 YFSETQ come from the germline V gene. In terms of age and location, participants ranged from about 18 to 95 years and lived in under 30 US areas. Cohorts were based on clinical histories the participants reported. This clone was seen once. This sample also contains other DNA sequences that code for the same CDR3.

Sequences were obtained from PBMCs or T cells enriched from blood (not recorded which). The clonotype was recovered from a woman in her thirties with acute COVID-19. J is TRBJ2-7 and V is TRBV5-1; 8 nucleotides line up with TRBD1. The CDR3 sequence is CASSLVPGGIYEQYF. Here the CDR3 DNA reads TGCGCCAGCAGCTTGGTGCCAGGGGGCATCTACGAGCAGTACTTC.